One sample yielded the 32 T cell receptor beta chains listed below, sequenced in a study of blood T cell repertoires in COVID-19. TCRdb keeps only in-frame clones here, not all; method: immunoSEQ multiplex PCR. Among 150,000 to 200,000 clones listed, around 77% were seen once. Sequences were obtained from peripheral blood. All receptors derive from a man in his sixties or seventies with active or convalescent COVID-19.

This chain joins TRBV3-1 (or the pseudogene TRBV3-2) and TRBJ1-2, with 7 bases lining up with TRBD1. The V gene's germline CDR1 is LGHDT and CDR2 YNNKEL (reference sequence). Trimming took 3 bases from V and 8 from J; bases not matched to a gene: 3. This CDR3 region has 12 residues. CDR3 bases: TGTGCCAGCAGCCAGACAGGGAGCGGCTACACCTTC. The encoded protein is CASSQTGSGYTF.

V is TRBV28 and J is TRBJ1-2; TRBD1 matches 7 bases. This CDR3 has 14 amino acids. CDR1 and CDR2 (germline): MDHEN, SYDVKM. Trimming took 1 base from V and 4 from J; bases not matched to a gene: 3. CDR3 in DNA: TGTGCCAGCAGTTTATCCGGACAGGTCTATGGCTACACCTTC. It encodes CASSLSGQVYGYTF.

The chain employs TRBV30 and TRBJ2-1; 8 nucleotides align to TRBD2. V lost 0 bases, J lost 4 bases, and 8 bases stayed unmatched. Germline V gene sequence: CDR1 GTSNPN, CDR2 SVGIG (reference sequence). This CDR3 is built from 16 residues. CDR3 in DNA: TGTGCCTGGAGTGTGGGGGGGGAGCGGGAGTACAATGAGCAGTTCTTC. Translating it yields CAWSVGGEREYNEQFF.

This clone was recorded only once. The same CDR3 also results from other DNA sequences found in this sample. The chain has TRBV5-1 and TRBJ2-5; TRBD2 is a possible D gene (5 bases). Germline V gene lookup returns CDR1 SGHRS and CDR2 YFSETQ. V lost 0 bases, J lost 3 bases, and 9 bases lay in between. This CDR3 contains 14 residues. CDR3 sequence (DNA): TGCGCCAGCAGCTTGGGGGAGCCGGAAGAGACCCAGTACTTC. Its protein product is CASSLGEPEETQYF.

This clone has just one count. The chain has TRBV7-6 and TRBJ2-1; D may be TRBD2 (6 bases). The CDR3 covers 18 residues. Trimming left V 2 bases short and J 3 bases short, with 20 bases between. Germline values: CDR1 SGHVS, CDR2 FNYEAQ. The DNA for the CDR3 is TGTGCCAGCAGCTTAAACCCCCGGACACGGGGGTTCTACAATGAGCAGTTCTTC. It yields the protein CASSLNPRTRGFYNEQFF.

The V and J genes are TRBV7-9 and TRBJ1-2; the D is unclear. The CDR3 is 13 residues long. V was clipped by 1 base and J by 7 bases, with 10 bases between them. The germline V gene encodes CDR1 SEHNR and CDR2 FQNEAQ (reference sequence). Here the CDR3 reads CASSLEGASGYTF. The DNA for the CDR3 is TGTGCCAGCAGCTTAGAGGGAGCGAGTGGCTACACCTTC.

This clone has a handful of counts. The chain is built from TRBV2 and TRBJ1-4, with TRBD1 identical over 9 bases. The germline V gene encodes CDR1 SNHLY and CDR2 FYNNEI. The CDR3 is 13 residues long. J lost 4 bases, V lost 8 bases, and 2 bases had no gene match. The CDR3 nucleotides are TGTGCCAGCTCGGGACAGGGTAATGAAAAACTGTTTTTT. Its protein is CASSGQGNEKLFF.

V is TRBV12-3 or TRBV12-4 and J is TRBJ1-1; unclear D gene. This CDR3 is built from 12 residues. Trimming removed 5 bases at V and 12 bases at J, with 16 bases between. The CDR3 is CASSINTQRSFF. In nucleotides, the CDR3 is TGTGCCAGCAGTATAAACACGCAGCGGTCTTTCTTT.

The table lists this clone with a count of one. The CDR3 protein is CATSRGGSSGGELFF. In DNA form, the CDR3 reads TGTGCCACCAGCAGGGGGGGGTCCTCTGGCGGGGAGCTGTTTTTT. The chain combines TRBV15 with TRBJ2-2; 7 nucleotides line up with TRBD2. This CDR3 is built from 15 residues. With V trimmed by 3 bases and J by 7 bases, 8 bases remained unmatched. Germline V gene data show CDR1 as LNHNV and CDR2 as YYDKDF (reference sequence).

V usage is TRBV5-8 and J usage is TRBJ2-1, with D tentatively TRBD2 (5 bases). Germline V gene sequence: CDR1 SGHTS, CDR2 YDEGEE. This CDR3 spans 17 amino acids. Trimming shortened V by 3 bases and J by 0 bases, and 16 bases separated the two germline ends. CDR3 DNA: TGTGCCAGCAGCTCCGCGTCGAGCACTAGCTCCTACAATGAGCAGTTCTTC. This translates into CASSSASSTSSYNEQFF.

The chain has TRBV30 and TRBJ1-1; 7 bases match TRBD1. Trimming removed 6 bases from V and 4 bases from J; junction bases left unmatched: 8. Per germline, CDR1 GTSNPN and CDR2 SVGIG (reference sequence). This CDR3 is built from 13 residues. The CDR3 DNA reads as TGTGCCTGTGGCGACAGGGACGGCACTGAAGCTTTCTTT. Protein product: CACGDRDGTEAFF. Variable domain in full (rest from reference TRBV30 and TRBJ1-1): SQTIHQWPATLVQPVGSPLSLECTVEGTSNPNLYWYRQAAGRGLQLLFYSVGIGQISSEVPQNLSASRPQDRQFILSSKKLLLSDSGFYLCACGDRDGTEAFFGQGTRLTVV.

This rearrangement joins TRBV7-2 to TRBJ2-1; D not resolved. Trimming left V 7 bases short and J 0 bases short, with 10 bases between. This CDR3 spans 14 amino acids. Germline V gives CDR1 SGHTA, CDR2 FQGNSA. DNA for the CDR3: TGTGCCAGCACCCTAAGTTACTCCTACAATGAGCAGTTCTTC. This sequence encodes CASTLSYSYNEQFF.

The gene calls are TRBV12-5 and TRBJ1-2; D uncertain. The germline CDR1 and CDR2 sequences are LGHNT and FRNRAP. Trimming pared 6 bases from V and 4 bases from J, leaving 18 bases between. The CDR3 has 15 residues. CDR3 in amino acids: CASGLMTDFLYGYTF. Here the CDR3 DNA reads TGTGCTAGTGGATTGATGACGGACTTTCTCTATGGCTACACCTTC.

This clone was counted only a few times. This chain uses TRBV7-9 with TRBJ1-1; 9 bases are a match to TRBD1. Germline-derived CDR1 and CDR2 are SEHNR and FQNEAQ (reference sequence). Trimming at V came to 7 bases and at J to 5 bases, leaving 5 bases not matched to a gene. This CDR3 is built from 13 residues. CDR3 DNA sequence: TGTGCCAGCATTGGGACAGGGCAAACTGAAGCTTTCTTT. Its translation: CASIGTGQTEAFF.

J is TRBJ2-3 and V is TRBV20-1, with 8 nucleotides matching TRBD2. Unmatched junction bases numbered 11, after V lost 3 bases and J lost 6 bases. The CDR3 sequence is 15 residues long. In germline, CDR1 is DFQATT, CDR2 SNEGSKA (reference sequence). CDR3 nucleotide sequence: TGCAGTGCTAGTGCGGGGGGCGCTGTATACGATACGCAGTATTTT. This encodes CSASAGGAVYDTQYF.

This chain joins TRBV11-2 and TRBJ2-5; 10 bases line up with TRBD2. With V trimmed by 5 bases and J by 5 bases, 11 bases remained unmatched. Germline V gives CDR1 SGHAT, CDR2 FQNNGV. The CDR3 is 16 residues long. As DNA, the CDR3 is TGTGCCAGCAGCCCCGGTCGGGCTAGCGGGAGTGAGACCCAGTACTTC. This gives the protein CASSPGRASGSETQYF.

The chain couples TRBV7-2 to TRBJ2-2; TRBD2 agrees at 9 bases. This CDR3 has 19 amino acids. CDR1 and CDR2 (germline): SGHTA, FQGNSA. The junction had 19 bases not matched to a gene; V was cut back by 4 bases and J by 7 bases. The CDR3 here is CASSSASGLAGGQGGELFF. CDR3 sequence (DNA): TGTGCCAGCAGCTCAGCCTCGGGACTCGCGGGGGGGCAGGGCGGGGAGCTGTTTTTT.

This clone was detected only a few times. The rearrangement joins TRBV7-2 to TRBJ1-5, with 10 nucleotides matching TRBD1. V was pared by 4 bases and J by 2 bases, with 5 bases of the junction left unmatched. Looked up from germline, CDR1 is SGHTA and CDR2 is FQGNSA. This CDR3 contains 16 residues. The CDR3: CASSWAGTGGNQPQHF. The CDR3 DNA is TGTGCCAGCAGCTGGGCGGGGACAGGGGGCAATCAGCCCCAGCATTTT.

The chain combines TRBV6-2 or TRBV6-3 with TRBJ2-3; 11 nucleotides align to TRBD2. The CDR3 loop spans 20 amino acids. The germline gives CDR1 MNHEY, CDR2 SVGEGT. V lost 2 bases to trimming and J lost 0 bases; unmatched junction nucleotides: 13. The DNA of the CDR3 is TGTGCCAGCAGTTACACCTCACTAGCGGGGGCCTCATCCAGCACAGATACGCAGTATTTT. Amino acids: CASSYTSLAGASSSTDTQYF.

This clone was observed a single time. This chain joins TRBV6-4 and TRBJ2-3; maybe TRBD1 (7 bases). The V gene's germline CDR1 is MRHNA and CDR2 SNTAGT. This CDR3 is 16 amino acids long. The V end was cut by 6 bases, the J end by 3 bases, with 19 bases between. CDR3 coding DNA: TGTGCCAGCAGCCCACGGGGGTCAGGGGGGACAGATACGCAGTATTTT. This encodes CASSPRGSGGTDTQYF.

The gene calls are TRBV6-6 and TRBJ1-5; D not resolved. The length of the CDR3 is 14 residues. Deletions cut 6 bases from V and 0 bases from J, with 9 bases between. CDR1 is MNHNY and CDR2 is SVGAGI in the germline V gene (reference sequence). Here the CDR3 DNA reads TGTGCCAGCAGCCCTACGAATAGCAATCAGCCCCAGCATTTT. It is translated as CASSPTNSNQPQHF.

The chain employs TRBV5-8 and TRBJ2-3; the D gene is possibly TRBD2 (6 bases). This CDR3 contains 15 residues. V was cut by 5 bases and J by 1 base, with 14 bases left in between. Germline CDR1 SGHTS, CDR2 YDEGEE. Here the CDR3 reads CASSMGLEGTDTQYF. CDR3 bases: TGTGCCAGCAGTATGGGACTTGAAGGCACAGATACGCAGTATTTT. Full variable domain (remainder filled in from reference TRBV5-8 and TRBJ2-3): EAGVTQSPTHLIKTRGQQATLRCSPISGHTSVYWYQQALGLGLQFLLWYDEGEERNRGNFPPRFSGRQFPNYSSELNVNALELEDSALYLCASSMGLEGTDTQYFGPGTRLTVL.

The chain links TRBV12-5 to TRBJ2-7; TRBD1 matches 8 bases. The CDR3 loop spans 17 amino acids. Germline V gene lookup returns CDR1 LGHNT and CDR2 FRNRAP. V was pared by 0 bases and J by 2 bases, with 9 bases of the junction left unmatched. The DNA of the CDR3 is TGTGCTAGTGGTTTGGTTTCAGGGGGCCTCTCCCCCTACGAGCAGTACTTC. Protein sequence: CASGLVSGGLSPYEQYF.

The V gene is TRBV29-1, the J gene TRBJ1-2, with D perhaps matching TRBD1 (6 bases). This CDR3 has 13 amino acids. V was shortened by 1 base and J by 1 base, with 7 bases between the two germline ends. The V gene's germline CDR1 is SQVTM and CDR2 ANQGSEA. The CDR3 is CSVEVDSNYGYTF. DNA for the CDR3: TGCAGCGTTGAAGTGGACAGTAACTATGGCTACACCTTC.

The chain recombines TRBV6-6 with TRBJ2-3; 8 nucleotides agree with TRBD1. Germline V gene lookup returns CDR1 MNHNY and CDR2 SVGAGI (reference sequence). The CDR3 consists of 16 residues. V shed 6 bases and J 0 bases; nucleotides not matched to a gene: 8. The CDR3 DNA sequence: TGTGCCAGCAGAAACAGGGGGAGTACTAGCACAGATACGCAGTATTTT. It specifies CASRNRGSTSTDTQYF.

CDR3 in amino acids: CASSFRTGQPQHF. In DNA, the CDR3 is TGTGCCAGCAGTTTTAGGACAGGCCAGCCCCAGCATTTT. This chain uses TRBV27 with TRBJ1-5; TRBD1 aligns across 7 bases. CDR1 is MNHEY and CDR2 is SMNVEV in the germline V gene (reference sequence). Losses at the gene ends were 3 bases for V and 7 bases for J; bases not matched to a gene: 3. CDR3 length: 13 amino acids.

Details on this clone: The same CDR3 is also encoded by other DNA sequences in this sample. This chain uses TRBV11-2 with TRBJ1-1; 9 nucleotides match TRBD1. Germline V CDR1 and CDR2: SGHAT, FQNNGV. V was pared by 1 base and J by 4 bases, with 1 base of the junction left unmatched. This CDR3 comprises 14 residues. CDR3 nucleotides: TGTGCCAGCAGCTTAGGACAGGGGGGCACTGAAGCTTTCTTT. It specifies CASSLGQGGTEAFF.

The rearrangement links TRBV5-1 to TRBJ1-1; D may be TRBD1 (5 bases). Per the germline V gene, CDR1 is SGHRS and CDR2 is YFSETQ. The CDR3 consists of 15 residues. The germline V and J ends were trimmed by 1 base and 3 bases, with 13 bases remaining between them. This CDR3 is CASSLHGRVDTEAFF. The CDR3 DNA sequence: TGCGCCAGCAGCTTGCACGGCAGGGTTGACACTGAAGCTTTCTTT. Full variable domain (missing parts from reference TRBV5-1 and TRBJ1-1): KAGVTQTPRYLIKTRGQQVTLSCSPISGHRSVSWYQQTPGQGLQFLFEYFSETQRNKGNFPGRFSGRQFSNSRSEMNVSTLELGDSALYLCASSLHGRVDTEAFFGQGTRLTVV.

There are a few counts of this clone. The chain joins TRBV6-5 to TRBJ1-2; D uncertain. This CDR3 spans 12 amino acids. V lost 6 bases and J lost 3, with 8 bases in between. Germline values: CDR1 MNHEY, CDR2 SVGAGI. CDR3 region: CASRARDYGYTF. In nucleotides, the CDR3 is TGTGCCAGCAGGGCTCGGGACTATGGCTACACCTTC.

The chain employs TRBV4-1 and TRBJ1-4; TRBD1 is a possible D gene (6 bases). V was clipped by 1 base and J by 13 bases, with 13 bases between them. The CDR3 runs to 13 residues. The germline V gene encodes CDR1 MGHRA and CDR2 YSYEKL. In nucleotides, the CDR3 is TGCGCCAGCAGCCAAGTACCAGGGGTAGGACTGTTTTTT. Its protein is CASSQVPGVGLFF.

This clone was detected a few times. The chain couples TRBV27 to TRBJ2-5; 7 nucleotides agree with TRBD1. The CDR3 has 14 residues. Germline CDR1 and CDR2: MNHEY and SMNVEV (reference sequence). V dropped 6 bases and J dropped 5; count of bases not matched to a gene: 9. In DNA, the CDR3 is TGTGCCAGCAGCCGGGACAGTTCGGAGGAGACCCAGTACTTC. It specifies CASSRDSSEETQYF.

The chain carries TRBV4-1 and TRBJ2-2; 8 nucleotides agree with TRBD2. The CDR3 is made up of 20 amino acids. The germline CDR1 and CDR2 sequences are MGHRA and YSYEKL. The V segment lost 4 bases and the J segment 3 bases; nucleotides outside the gene matches: 19. CDR3 sequence: CASSRPRGAGDPRDTGELFF. The CDR3 DNA sequence: TGCGCCAGCAGCCGACCCCGGGGAGCGGGGGACCCAAGAGACACCGGGGAGCTGTTTTTT.